The 25 T cell receptor beta chains given below trace back to one sample, sequenced in a study of patients and donors after allogeneic stem cell transplantation. One entry per CDR3 protein results from TCRdb running MiXCR on the RT-PCR reads. The table lists around 90,000 distinct CDR3 sequences, about 44% of them singletons. The sample consisted of blood, either unsorted or a sorted T cell fraction (not recorded which). Receptors were obtained from a human donor who was either an allogeneic HSCT recipient or a stem cell or donor lymphocyte infusion donor (not recorded which). It is not recorded whose cells these are; they may come from a transplant donor.

The chain links TRBV4-2 to TRBJ2-2; D is perhaps TRBD2 (5 bases). The length of the CDR3 is 18 residues. V shed 4 bases and J shed 5 bases, with 23 bases lying between them. Germline-derived CDR1 and CDR2 are LGHNA and YNFKEQ. The CDR3 nucleotides are TGTGCCAGCAGCCCCTTTGTGGGGAGTGAAGAAAAAACCGGGGAGCTGTTTTTT. Residues: CASSPFVGSEEKTGELFF.

This clonotype occurred many times. The chain recombines TRBV7-6 with TRBJ1-2; D remains ambiguous. Deletions cut 4 bases from V and 4 bases from J, with 13 bases between. The germline V gene encodes CDR1 SGHVS and CDR2 FNYEAQ. This CDR3 comprises 14 residues. The CDR3 bases are TGTGCCAGCAGCTATAGGCAGGACGGCTATGGCTACACCTTC. It specifies CASSYRQDGYGYTF. The full variable domain, in which reference TRBV7-6 and TRBJ1-2 provide the parts outside the CDR3, is GAGVSQSPRYKVTKRGQDVALRCDPISGHVSLYWYRQALGQGPEFLTYFNYEAQQDKSGLPNDRFSAERPEGSISTLTIQRTEQRDSAMYRCASSYRQDGYGYTFGSGTRLTVV.

The chain couples TRBV29-1 to TRBJ2-3, with 9 bases fitting TRBD1. Germline-derived CDR1 and CDR2 are SQVTM and ANQGSEA. The CDR3 loop spans 14 amino acids. Germline trimming cut 3 bases from V and 1 base from J; bases unmatched to any gene: 2. The CDR3 sequence is CSVDGDRGTDTQYF. The CDR3 DNA sequence: TGCAGCGTTGACGGGGACAGGGGCACAGATACGCAGTATTTT.

The V gene is TRBV5-1, the J gene TRBJ1-1, with D unclear. CDR3 length: 13 residues. The V and J ends lost 8 bases and 2 bases respectively, with 13 bases between them. The germline gives CDR1 SGHRS, CDR2 YFSETQ. The DNA for the CDR3 is TGCGCCAGTTCCCAAGGAGCTAACACTGAAGCTTTCTTT. Protein product: CASSQGANTEAFF.

The V gene is TRBV6-5, the J gene TRBJ1-1; D is unresolved. The V and J ends lost 5 bases and 0 bases respectively, with 13 bases between them. Germline values: CDR1 MNHEY, CDR2 SVGAGI. The CDR3 length is 15 residues. The CDR3 DNA sequence: TGTGCCAGCAGTAGTTACATCGGCATGAACACTGAAGCTTTCTTT. Protein sequence: CASSSYIGMNTEAFF.

This clonotype was observed a few times. V and J are TRBV3-1 and TRBJ1-1; the match to TRBD1 covers 9 bases. The V and J ends lost 3 bases and 6 bases, in that order; junction bases with no gene match: 5. The CDR3 sequence is 14 residues long. The germline CDR1 and CDR2 sequences are LGHDT and YNNKEL (reference sequence). The CDR3 coding sequence is TGTGCCAGCAGCCAGGCACAGGGGGCCTCTGAAGCTTTCTTT. Translation gives CASSQAQGASEAFF.

The V call is TRBV5-1, the J call TRBJ2-2; D remains unclear. Germline CDR1 reads SGHRS; CDR2 reads YFSETQ. This CDR3 spans 14 amino acids. Trimming pared 0 bases from V and 3 bases from J, leaving 6 bases between. The CDR3 loop reads CASSLEHHTGELFF. CDR3 sequence (DNA): TGCGCCAGCAGCTTGGAACATCACACCGGGGAGCTGTTTTTT. The variable domain in full, completed from reference TRBV5-1 and TRBJ2-2, reads KAGVTQTPRYLIKTRGQQVTLSCSPISGHRSVSWYQQTPGQGLQFLFEYFSETQRNKGNFPGRFSGRQFSNSRSEMNVSTLELGDSALYLCASSLEHHTGELFFGEGSRLTVL.

This clonotype turned up a few times. The chain has TRBV18 and TRBJ1-3; D is undetermined. Trimming stripped 3 bases from V and 0 bases from J, with 15 bases between. CDR3 length: 17 amino acids. In germline, CDR1 is KGHSH, CDR2 LQKENI. This CDR3 reads CASSPGAAASSGNTIYF. The CDR3 nucleotides are TGTGCCAGCTCACCCGGAGCAGCCGCTAGCTCTGGAAACACCATATATTTT.

V usage is TRBV3-1 and J usage is TRBJ1-3; D not certain. The V gene lost 4 bases and the J gene lost 0 bases, with 10 bases spanning the gap. The CDR3 consists of 15 residues. Germline loops: CDR1 LGHDT, CDR2 YNNKEL (reference sequence). The chain's CDR3 is CASSRSQNSGNTIYF. The CDR3 region has the DNA TGTGCCAGCAGCCGGAGTCAAAACTCTGGAAACACCATATATTTT. The full variable domain, completed using reference TRBV3-1 and TRBJ1-3, is DTAVSQTPKYLVTQMGNDKSIKCEQNLGHDTMYWYKQDSKKFLKIMFSYNNKELIINETVPNRFSPKSPDKAHLNLHINSLELGDSAVYFCASSRSQNSGNTIYFGEGSWLTVV.

The chain employs TRBV7-9 and TRBJ2-1; D gene unclear. The CDR3 is 14 residues long. Germline assignment: CDR1 SEHNR and CDR2 FQNEAQ (reference sequence). Trimming took off 5 bases at V and 4 bases at J, with 12 bases between the two ends. CDR3 in DNA: TGTGCCAGCAGCCCACAAGGGCGGTACAATGAGCAGTTCTTC. It specifies CASSPQGRYNEQFF.

This clonotype appeared a few times. CDR3 DNA: TGTGCCAGCAGTTACTCGTCGGCAAATAGCAATCAGCCCCAGCATTTT. It is translated as CASSYSSANSNQPQHF. The chain couples TRBV6-2 or TRBV6-3 to TRBJ1-5; D is ambiguous. Germline V lookup: CDR1 MNHEY, CDR2 SVGEGT. The CDR3 spans 16 residues. The ends were cut back, 0 bases at V and 0 bases at J, with 9 bases in the middle.

This chain links TRBV29-1 with TRBJ1-1; the match to TRBD1 covers 7 bases. This CDR3 comprises 16 residues. Germline V CDR1 and CDR2: SQVTM, ANQGSEA. Unmatched junction bases numbered 13, after V lost 6 bases and J lost 0 bases. For the CDR3, the DNA is TGCAGCGTGGTTTACAGGGGCCCCGCGATGAACACTGAAGCTTTCTTT. It encodes CSVVYRGPAMNTEAFF.

This sequence joins TRBV29-1 and TRBJ1-4; possible D gene TRBD1, 5 bases. Trimming removed 4 bases from V and 6 bases from J, with 9 bases in between. This CDR3 region has 12 residues. The germline CDR1 and CDR2 sequences are SQVTM and ANQGSEA. DNA for the CDR3: TGCAGCGTTGGCAGGGAGGATGAAAAACTGTTTTTT. Amino acid sequence: CSVGREDEKLFF.

The chain couples TRBV9 to TRBJ2-1, with TRBD2 as a possible D gene (5 bases). Germline assignment: CDR1 SGDLS and CDR2 YYNGEE. With 3 bases removed from V and 6 bases from J, the gap between germline ends came to 13 bases. There are 14 residues in the CDR3. The CDR3 region is CASSEEDPGNEQFF. DNA for the CDR3: TGTGCCAGCAGCGAGGAGGACCCCGGCAATGAGCAGTTCTTC.

This chain links TRBV12-5 with TRBJ1-2; 9 bases match TRBD1. Germline trimming cut 5 bases from V and 3 bases from J; bases unmatched to any gene: 4. The CDR3 runs 14 residues. Germline V gene lookup returns CDR1 LGHNT and CDR2 FRNRAP. In DNA form, the CDR3 reads TGTGCTAGTGGTCTCCGGGACAGGGACTATGGCTACACCTTC. Translation gives CASGLRDRDYGYTF.

This clonotype has just a few counts. The CDR3 region has the DNA TGCAGTGCTAGAGATGAACAGGGGACGGGTCAGCCCCAGCATTTT. This translates into CSARDEQGTGQPQHF. The chain links TRBV20-1 to TRBJ1-5; 7 bases fit TRBD1. Germline CDR1 is DFQATT and CDR2 is SNEGSKA (reference sequence). This CDR3 is built from 15 residues. J lost 6 bases, V lost 0 bases, and 8 bases had no gene match.

J is TRBJ1-1 and V is TRBV29-1; no reliable D call. The CDR3 sequence is 13 residues long. V shed 1 base and J shed 3 bases, with 9 bases lying between them. CDR1 is SQVTM, CDR2 ANQGSEA, per germline. This chain's CDR3 is CSVEARRYTEAFF. DNA of the CDR3: TGCAGCGTTGAAGCGCGCAGATACACTGAAGCTTTCTTT.

DNA for the CDR3: TGTGCCAGCAGCATCGGGACAGCCCCTAACTATGGCTACACCTTC. Amino acid sequence: CASSIGTAPNYGYTF. V usage is TRBV28 and J usage is TRBJ1-2, with 7 bases matching TRBD1. CDR1 and CDR2 from the germline V gene are MDHEN and SYDVKM. Unmatched junction bases numbered 7, after V lost 6 bases and J lost 0 bases. The length of the CDR3 is 15 residues.

This clonotype showed up just once. The rearrangement joins TRBV27 to TRBJ1-1; D remains unclear. The CDR3 has 11 residues. Trimming stripped 7 bases from V and 0 bases from J, with 3 bases between. Germline V lookup: CDR1 MNHEY, CDR2 SMNVEV (reference sequence). In DNA, the CDR3 is TGTGCCAGCATTGTGAACACTGAAGCTTTCTTT. As protein: CASIVNTEAFF.

This chain uses TRBV12-3 or TRBV12-4 with TRBJ1-5; D remains ambiguous. V shed 6 bases and J shed 4 bases, with 10 bases lying between them. The CDR3 contains 13 residues. CDR3 sequence (DNA): TGTGCCAGCAGAAACCACCCGAATCAGCCCCAGCATTTT. Translating gives CASRNHPNQPQHF.

The chain has TRBV20-1 and TRBJ1-3; TRBD1 matches at 8 bases. Germline V gives CDR1 DFQATT, CDR2 SNEGSKA (reference sequence). The CDR3 is 14 residues long. The V segment lost 5 bases and the J segment 0 bases; nucleotides outside the gene matches: 3. Here the CDR3 reads CSALDRGSGNTIYF. The CDR3 DNA reads as TGCAGTGCTCTTGACAGGGGCTCTGGAAACACCATATATTTT.

The rearrangement links TRBV4-1 to TRBJ1-4; TRBD1 might be the D (5 bases). CDR1 and CDR2 from the germline V gene are MGHRA and YSYEKL. Trimming pared 1 base from V and 0 bases from J, leaving 9 bases between. The CDR3 sequence is 16 residues long. The CDR3 spells CASSQVGAATNEKLFF. DNA of the CDR3: TGCGCCAGCAGCCAAGTCGGGGCTGCAACTAATGAAAAACTGTTTTTT.

A few counts support this clonotype. The chain combines TRBV29-1 with TRBJ1-1, with D unclear. Trimming left V 4 bases short and J 1 base short, with 19 bases between. CDR3 length: 16 residues. Per the germline V gene, CDR1 is SQVTM and CDR2 is ANQGSEA. This CDR3 is CSVGASTRSKNTEAFF. The CDR3 DNA reads as TGCAGCGTTGGGGCGTCTACACGATCAAAGAACACTGAAGCTTTCTTT.

The V call is TRBV7-9, the J call TRBJ1-2; D is uncertain. With 5 bases removed from V and 0 bases from J, the gap between germline ends came to 13 bases. The CDR3 is 15 residues long. Germline CDR1 reads SEHNR; CDR2 reads FQNEAQ (reference sequence). The CDR3 DNA reads TGTGCCAGCAGCCCAGCGGTAGACTCTAACTATGGCTACACCTTC. Amino acids: CASSPAVDSNYGYTF.

The J gene is TRBJ1-2, the V gene TRBV5-1; 8 bases agree with TRBD1. The germline V gene encodes CDR1 SGHRS and CDR2 YFSETQ. V was clipped by 4 bases and J by 4 bases; unmatched bases: 6. This CDR3 has 14 residues. CDR3 in amino acids: CASSPDRVGYGYTF. In DNA form, the CDR3 reads TGCGCCAGCAGCCCGGACAGGGTGGGCTATGGCTACACCTTC.